This T cell receptor (beta chain) was identified during a study of shared clonotypes between healthy human individuals. Study in general: The cohort comprised a couple of women and a few men. Their ages spanned 18 to 49 years.

With regard to this clone: Its antigen is currently unknown.

There were no recent acute infections or vaccinations among the donors, who were healthy HIV-negative adults. Profiling relied on immunoSEQ multiplex PCR, and the TCRdb table lists in-frame clones only, not all of them. The sample includes about 460,000 clones, 70% to 80% seen only once; the top ten take 9.5% to 15%. Study-wide results and limits: The genetic and exposure-history diversity represented was limited by few donors.

The clonotype originates from a woman aged 40 to 50 in good health. Some clones in this sample may be carry-over from other donors' samples. Specimen: PBMCs.

The CDR3 nucleotides read TGTGCCAGCAGCTTGGCCGGGATTTCCTACGAGCAGTACTTC. The encoded protein is CASSLAGISYEQYF. The chain has TRBV5-6 and TRBJ2-7, with D perhaps TRBD2 (5 bases). V lost 0 bases and J lost 1, with 8 bases in between. Germline V lookup: CDR1 SGHDT, CDR2 YYEEEE. The CDR3 has 14 residues.